This TCR beta chain was identified in a study of blood T cells in healthy people across ages. Study outcomes and limitations: The percentage of naive T cells correlated strongly with TCR beta diversity. Per million T cells, TCR beta diversity dropped about linearly as age rose.

Through a sample-barcoded 5' primer and a J-beta primer mix, a second PCR was run for roughly 6 to 11 cycles. Sequencing of every sample gave 2.5 million or more CDR3-containing paired-end reads. TCRdb independently ran MiXCR on the 5' RACE reads; one entry per CDR3 protein. The repertoire consists of about a million distinct CDR3 sequences, with 35% to 40% occurring once and the leading ten covering roughly 13%. Remarks on this clonotype: Its antigen remains unidentified.

CDR3 length equals 14 residues. The germline gives CDR1 MDHEN, CDR2 SYDVKM. Trimming took 9 bases from V and 3 from J, leaving 18 bases between them. Each sample yielded at least 6 million isolated PBMCs. The V gene is TRBV28, the J gene TRBJ2-7, with TRBD1 as a possible D gene (6 bases). This sequence was found in a man aged 18 to 30 in good health. The sample taken for sequencing was blood. The CDR3 nucleotides read TGTGCCAGTGCCTCGGCAGGGGAGATCTACGAGCAGTACTTC. This codes for CASASAGEIYEQYF.